A single TCR beta chain is shown here with its context. Clones were sequenced by immunoSEQ multiplex PCR, and TCRdb holds only the in-frame ones, with some missing. The sample lists 80,000 to 100,000 clones, 75% to 95% occurring once. Germline CDR1 and CDR2: MNHEY and SVGAGI. This CDR3 is built from 15 residues. V dropped 0 bases and J dropped 3 bases, with 12 bases sitting between them. This entry is derived from a study of T cell changes during pregnancy in multiple sclerosis. Sample: peripheral blood, taken after pregnancy. The chain has TRBV6-5 and TRBJ2-7; no firm D call. The source of this sequence is a female donor in good health, enrolled as a control in a pregnancy study. CDR3 region: CASSYSSRNHYEQYF. The CDR3 DNA reads TGTGCCAGCAGTTACTCGAGTCGCAATCACTACGAGCAGTACTTC.